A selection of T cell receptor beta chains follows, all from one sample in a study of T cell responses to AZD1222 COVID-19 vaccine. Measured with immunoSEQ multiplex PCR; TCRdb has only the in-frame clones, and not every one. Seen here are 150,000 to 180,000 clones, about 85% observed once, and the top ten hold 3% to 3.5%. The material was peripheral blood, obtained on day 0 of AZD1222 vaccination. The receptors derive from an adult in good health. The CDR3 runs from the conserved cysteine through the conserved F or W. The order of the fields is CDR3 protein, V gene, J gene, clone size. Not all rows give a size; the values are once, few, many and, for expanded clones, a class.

CDR3 protein: CASRPGQGEDYGYTF; V gene: TRBV28; J gene: TRBJ1-2; clone size: NA
CDR3 protein: CASSPDSLGTQYF; V gene: TRBV2; J gene: TRBJ2-5; clone size: NA
CDR3 protein: CASSQVGGYEQYF; V gene: TRBV3-1/TRBV3-2; J gene: TRBJ2-7; clone size: NA
CDR3 protein: CASSQGQGNQPQHF; V gene: TRBV5-5; J gene: TRBJ1-5; clone size: NA
CDR3 protein: CASLGQGRSHEQFF; V gene: TRBV6-5; J gene: TRBJ2-1; clone size: NA
CDR3 protein: CASSHTGLFF; V gene: TRBV23-1; J gene: TRBJ1-4; clone size: NA
CDR3 protein: CASSLPGLARETQYF; V gene: TRBV11-2; J gene: TRBJ2-5; clone size: NA
CDR3 protein: CASSLLGGGNQPQHF; V gene: TRBV28; J gene: TRBJ1-5; clone size: NA
CDR3 protein: CASSRTVETEAFF; V gene: TRBV6-5; J gene: TRBJ1-1; clone size: few
CDR3 protein: CASSLNTGFEQYF; V gene: TRBV6-5; J gene: TRBJ2-7; clone size: NA
CDR3 protein: CASSQGRPNEQFF; V gene: TRBV3-1/TRBV3-2; J gene: TRBJ2-1; clone size: NA
CDR3 protein: CASSVEGSHGYTF; V gene: TRBV9; J gene: TRBJ1-2; clone size: NA
CDR3 protein: CASSLGAGARPQHF; V gene: TRBV5-1; J gene: TRBJ1-5; clone size: NA
CDR3 protein: CASSTSGQGGVTYEQYF; V gene: TRBV19; J gene: TRBJ2-7; clone size: NA
CDR3 protein: CASSPVAGTYEQYF; V gene: TRBV19; J gene: TRBJ2-7; clone size: NA
CDR3 protein: CASSDRSAGSVLRYTF; V gene: TRBV2; J gene: TRBJ1-2; clone size: NA
CDR3 protein: CASSLGDSYEQYF; V gene: TRBV12-3/TRBV12-4; J gene: TRBJ2-7; clone size: NA
CDR3 protein: CASSASFSGTNEKLFF; V gene: TRBV7-9; J gene: TRBJ1-4; clone size: NA
CDR3 protein: CASTREGNQPQHF; V gene: TRBV7-2; J gene: TRBJ1-5; clone size: NA
CDR3 protein: CASSFSGAGKLFF; V gene: TRBV12-3/TRBV12-4; J gene: TRBJ1-4; clone size: NA
CDR3 protein: CASRDRVTGELFF; V gene: TRBV10-2; J gene: TRBJ2-2; clone size: NA
CDR3 protein: CASSHEYNAGGTDTQYF; V gene: TRBV7-2; J gene: TRBJ2-3; clone size: NA
CDR3 protein: CASSYSFRDTNDYEQYF; V gene: TRBV6-2/TRBV6-3; J gene: TRBJ2-7; clone size: NA
CDR3 protein: CASSFRVSLGGELFF; V gene: TRBV5-5; J gene: TRBJ2-2; clone size: NA
CDR3 protein: CASSLGYEQYF; V gene: TRBV3-1/TRBV3-2; J gene: TRBJ2-7; clone size: once